This is a list of T cell receptor beta chains from one sample in a study of control samples from healthy donors and cancer patients. Measured with immunoSEQ multiplex PCR; TCRdb has only the in-frame clones, and not every one. This table holds roughly 450,000 clones, 80% to 95% found once. Sequenced input: PBMCs. The origin of the receptors is a man aged 40-55 years with head and neck cancer. CDR3s include the opening cysteine and the closing phenylalanine or tryptophan. The D gene is left open where the match is weak. A row's size may be missing; if present it is once, few, many or a size class.

size	J	length	V	D	DNA	CDR3
.	TRBJ1-1	15	TRBV10-1	TRBD1	TGCGCCAGCAGTGATGGACAGGGGCGAAGCGGGGAAGCTTTCTTT	CASSDGQGRSGEAFF
.	TRBJ1-5	15	TRBV6-2/TRBV6-3	.	TGTGCCAGCAGTTTGGGCCGACATACCAATCAGCCCCAGCATTTT	CASSLGRHTNQPQHF
.	TRBJ1-2	13	TRBV12-3/TRBV12-4	.	TGTGCCAGCAGTTTTCGGGGGGCGGGTGGCTACACCTTC	CASSFRGAGGYTF
.	TRBJ2-7	15	TRBV6-6	TRBD2	TGTGCCAGCAGTTGGTCAAGCGGGGGGGCGTACGAGCAGTACTTC	CASSWSSGGAYEQYF
.	TRBJ2-3	15	TRBV14	TRBD2	TGTGCCAGCAGCCAGATAGCGGGAGTTCGAGATACGCAGTATTTT	CASSQIAGVRDTQYF
.	TRBJ2-7	14	TRBV6-5	TRBD2	TGTGCCAGCAGTCTCGGGGGGTTCGGCTACGAGCAGTACTTC	CASSLGGFGYEQYF
.	TRBJ1-2	14	TRBV6-2/TRBV6-3	.	TGTGCCAGCAGTTACTCAGGCACCCACAGTGGCTACACCTTC	CASSYSGTHSGYTF
.	TRBJ2-1	14	TRBV19	TRBD2	TGTGCCACCATAGCGGGAGGCTCCTACAATGAGCAGTTCTTC	CATIAGGSYNEQFF
few	TRBJ1-2	14	TRBV27	.	TGTGCCAGCAGTTCTACACCAAGATATGATGGCTACACCTTC	CASSSTPRYDGYTF
.	TRBJ2-1	15	TRBV11-2	TRBD1	TGTGCCAGCAGCCTCATGAGACAGGGTCTCAATGAGCAGTTCTTC	CASSLMRQGLNEQFF
.	TRBJ2-2	14	TRBV5-1	.	TGCGCCAGCAGCCCGATGGGACCGCCTGGGGAGCTGTTTTTT	CASSPMGPPGELFF
.	TRBJ2-5	18	TRBV4-2	TRBD2	TGTGCCAGCAGCCAAGAACTAGCGGGGGGTGGAGGACAAGAGACCCAGTACTTC	CASSQELAGGGGQETQYF
.	TRBJ1-3	16	TRBV19	TRBD1	TGTGCCAGTAGTGGAGGACAGGGACTCTCTGGAAACACCATATATTTT	CASSGGQGLSGNTIYF
.	TRBJ2-5	13	TRBV15	.	TGTGCCACCAGCAGAGGGCTAGATGGGACCCAGTACTTC	CATSRGLDGTQYF
.	TRBJ1-3	13	TRBV12-3/TRBV12-4	.	TGTGCCAGCAGCCGCGGACAGAGCTACACCATATATTTT	CASSRGQSYTIYF
.	TRBJ1-1	16	TRBV5-1	.	TGCGCCAGCAGCTTGGGGGGGACAAACTCGAACACTGAAGCTTTCTTT	CASSLGGTNSNTEAFF
.	TRBJ1-1	16	TRBV6-5	TRBD1	TGTGCCAGCAGTTACAGGACAGGGGGGGTCGTCACTGAAGCTTTCTTT	CASSYRTGGVVTEAFF
few	TRBJ1-1	14	TRBV3-1/TRBV3-2	.	TGTGCCAGCAGCCCCCAGACAGGAAACACTGAAGCTTTCTTT	CASSPQTGNTEAFF
.	TRBJ2-7	15	TRBV1	.	TGCACCAGCAGCCAAGTTGTGGGAGGGCCACTCGAGCAGTACTTC	CTSSQVVGGPLEQYF
.	TRBJ2-5	14	TRBV28	TRBD2	TGTGCCAGCGGTCTAGCGGGAGGGCAAGAGACCCAGTACTTC	CASGLAGGQETQYF
.	TRBJ1-5	17	TRBV18	.	TGTGCCAGCTCACCCGTAAAGGGCCACAGGGAGGGTCAGCCCCAGCATTTT	CASSPVKGHREGQPQHF
.	TRBJ1-5	16	TRBV27	TRBD1	TGTGCCAGCAGTTTACGGGGGGACAGGGAAAGACAGCCCCAGCATTTT	CASSLRGDRERQPQHF
.	TRBJ2-1	15	TRBV5-1	TRBD1	TGCGCCAGCAGCTTGGGACAGGGGAATCTCAATGAGCAGTTCTTC	CASSLGQGNLNEQFF
.	TRBJ1-2	11	TRBV25-1	.	TGTGCCTACGGCAGCTTGAGTGGCTACACCTTC	CAYGSLSGYTF
.	TRBJ2-7	12	TRBV5-6	.	TGTGCCAGCAGCTTGGGGTTATACGAGCAGTACTTC	CASSLGLYEQYF
.	TRBJ2-2	15	TRBV3-1/TRBV3-2	TRBD2	TGTGCCAGCAGCCACCGACTAGCGGGGACCGGGGAGCTGTTTTTT	CASSHRLAGTGELFF
.	TRBJ1-1	14	TRBV28	.	TGTGCCAGCACCGAGACAGGAGCGAACACTGAAGCTTTCTTT	CASTETGANTEAFF
.	TRBJ1-2	13	TRBV5-6	.	TGTGCCAGCAGCACCCCGGGTCCTTATGGCTACACCTTC	CASSTPGPYGYTF
.	TRBJ2-2	15	TRBV7-9	.	TGTGCCAGCGGCAAAGGGACATCGAACACCGGGGAGCTGTTTTTT	CASGKGTSNTGELFF
.	TRBJ2-1	19	TRBV7-6	.	TGTGCCAGCAGCAAACACCCAGGACTTAGCGGCCAGCGATACAATGAGCAGTTCTTC	CASSKHPGLSGQRYNEQFF